These 5 T cell receptor beta chains share one sample of origin, sequenced in a study of cytotoxic CD8 clonotypes in ibrutinib-treated CLL. Profiling relied on immunoSEQ multiplex PCR, and the TCRdb table lists in-frame clones only, not all of them. The table shows some 150,000 clones, with 70% to 80% occurring only once. The sequenced sample was PBMCs, obtained after 12 months of ibrutinib treatment. The receptors come from a human donor with chronic lymphocytic leukemia.

The V and J genes are TRBV6-1 and TRBJ2-3, with 13 bases matching TRBD2. The V segment lost 6 bases and the J segment 4 bases; nucleotides outside the gene matches: 4. CDR1 is MNHNS, CDR2 SASEGT, per germline. CDR3 size: 15 residues. CDR3 coding DNA: TGTGCCAGCAGGTACGGGACTAGCGGGGCAGATACGCAGTATTTT. The encoded protein is CASRYGTSGADTQYF.

The chain joins TRBV28 to TRBJ2-3, with TRBD2 matching 12 bases. The V gene's germline CDR1 is MDHEN and CDR2 SYDVKM. With V trimmed by 2 bases and J by 1 base, 13 bases remained unmatched. The CDR3 length is 20 residues. The CDR3 loop reads CASSLILAGGPNLGTDTQYF. DNA of the CDR3: TGTGCCAGCAGTTTAATCCTAGCGGGAGGGCCTAACTTAGGCACAGATACGCAGTATTTT.

In this sample, this clone turned up once. This chain links TRBV9 with TRBJ2-3; no clear D gene. Germline lookup yields CDR1 SGDLS and CDR2 YYNGEE. V was trimmed by 0 bases and J by 6 bases, leaving 11 bases between them. The CDR3 runs 14 residues. CDR3 residues: CASSVVSLQDTQYF. CDR3 nucleotide sequence: TGTGCCAGCAGCGTAGTTTCTCTACAGGATACGCAGTATTTT.

This chain links TRBV10-3 with TRBJ1-2; 7 bases map to TRBD1. Germline values: CDR1 ENHRY, CDR2 SYGVKD. After removal of 7 bases from V and 2 bases from J, the junction contained 4 bases not matched to a gene. CDR3 length: 13 residues. This chain's CDR3 is CAITLGQNYGYTF. DNA of the CDR3: TGTGCCATCACCCTGGGACAGAACTATGGCTACACCTTC.

V gene TRBV14 combines with J gene TRBJ1-2; TRBD1 matches 7 bases. CDR3 size: 14 residues. Germline lookup yields CDR1 SGHDN and CDR2 FVKESK. After removal of 4 bases from V and 8 bases from J, the junction contained 10 bases not matched to a gene. CDR3 sequence reads: CASSLEQGIQGYTF. The CDR3 DNA reads as TGTGCCAGCAGCCTTGAACAGGGGATTCAAGGCTACACCTTC.